Presented here are 9 T cell receptor beta chains from one specimen sequenced in a study of identifying expanded T cells in peripheral blood. The method was immunoSEQ multiplex PCR; TCRdb's version includes in-frame clones alone and lacks a portion of them. The sample lists around 85,000 clones, more than 75% occurring once. Sample: blood. Receptor source: a person between 18 and 70 years old in good health.

The V and J genes are TRBV9 and TRBJ2-3, with D tentatively TRBD2 (7 bases). CDR1 is SGDLS and CDR2 is YYNGEE in the germline V gene. The CDR3 contains 15 residues. V lost 4 bases, J lost 6 bases, and 18 bases lay in between. For the CDR3, the DNA is TGTGCCAGCAGCCCAAGGAAGGGGGGGACGGATACGCAGTATTTT. It specifies CASSPRKGGTDTQYF.

The V gene is TRBV19, the J gene TRBJ1-5; D gene ambiguous. The germline V gene encodes CDR1 LNHDA and CDR2 SQIVND (reference sequence). V shed 5 bases and J shed 7 bases, with 12 bases lying between them. The CDR3 has 13 residues. The CDR3 is CASSPQDGQPQHF. The CDR3 region has the DNA TGTGCCAGTAGTCCCCAGGATGGACAGCCCCAGCATTTT. Using reference TRBV19 and TRBJ1-5 for the parts outside the CDR3, the full variable domain is DGGITQSPKYLFRKEGQNVTLSCEQNLNHDAMYWYRQDPGQGLRLIYYSQIVNDFQKGDIAEGYSVSREKKESFPLTVTSAQKNPTAFYLCASSPQDGQPQHFGDGTRLSIL.

The gene calls are TRBV7-2 and TRBJ1-5; 8 bases line up with TRBD1. This CDR3 comprises 18 residues. With 5 bases clipped from V and 4 bases from J, the junction kept 16 bases outside the gene matches. In germline, CDR1 is SGHTA, CDR2 FQGNSA. This chain's CDR3 is CASSQMGRRQGLNQPQHF. CDR3 nucleotide sequence: TGTGCCAGCAGCCAAATGGGTCGGAGACAGGGGTTAAATCAGCCCCAGCATTTT.

This clone appeared once. V usage is TRBV27 and J usage is TRBJ2-1, with TRBD2 identical over 11 bases. There are 17 residues in the CDR3. The ends lost 5 bases at V and 9 bases at J; junction bases unmatched: 15. Looked up from germline, CDR1 is MNHEY and CDR2 is SMNVEV (reference sequence). The CDR3 loop reads CASSAPTGKGTSGEQFF. In DNA form, the CDR3 reads TGTGCCAGCAGTGCACCGACAGGGAAGGGGACTAGCGGTGAGCAGTTCTTC.

The chain links TRBV7-2 to TRBJ2-7; no firm D call. The CDR3 has 12 amino acids. The germline CDR1 and CDR2 sequences are SGHTA and FQGNSA. V was trimmed by 4 bases and J by 2 bases, leaving 6 bases between them. In nucleotides, the CDR3 is TGTGCCAGCAGCTCACGACCCTACGAGCAGTACTTC. Its protein is CASSSRPYEQYF.

This clone was detected only a few times. The CDR3 loop reads CSAGTGTGTDTQYF. CDR3 bases: TGCAGCGCGGGTACCGGGACGGGGACAGATACGCAGTATTTT. The rearrangement uses TRBV29-1 and TRBJ2-3; possibly TRBD1 or TRBD2 for D (5 bases each). Germline CDR1 reads SQVTM; CDR2 reads ANQGSEA. CDR3 length equals 14 residues. V lost 7 bases, J lost 3 bases, and 17 bases lay in between.

The rearrangement joins TRBV6-5 to TRBJ1-2; no clear D gene. The CDR3 consists of 12 residues. Trimming left V 6 bases short and J 7 bases short, with 12 bases between. Germline V CDR1 and CDR2: MNHEY, SVGAGI. CDR3 residues: CASSTESGGYTF. The CDR3 DNA reads TGTGCCAGCAGCACAGAGTCGGGTGGCTACACCTTC.

CDR3 in DNA: TGTGCCAGTAGTAATGAGGTTTTTGGCAATCAGCCCCAGCATTTT. Its translation is CASSNEVFGNQPQHF. This chain uses TRBV19 with TRBJ1-5, with D uncertain. Trimming left V 4 bases short and J 2 bases short, with 12 bases between. CDR3 size: 15 residues. The germline CDR1 and CDR2 sequences are LNHDA and SQIVND (reference sequence).

V and J are TRBV20-1 and TRBJ1-1, with D hard to call. Looked up from germline, CDR1 is DFQATT and CDR2 is SNEGSKA (reference sequence). V was trimmed by 7 bases and J by 6 bases, leaving 12 bases between them. The CDR3 has 11 residues. The CDR3 protein is CSVTGAAEAFF. The CDR3 DNA reads as TGCAGTGTCACGGGTGCCGCTGAAGCTTTCTTT.